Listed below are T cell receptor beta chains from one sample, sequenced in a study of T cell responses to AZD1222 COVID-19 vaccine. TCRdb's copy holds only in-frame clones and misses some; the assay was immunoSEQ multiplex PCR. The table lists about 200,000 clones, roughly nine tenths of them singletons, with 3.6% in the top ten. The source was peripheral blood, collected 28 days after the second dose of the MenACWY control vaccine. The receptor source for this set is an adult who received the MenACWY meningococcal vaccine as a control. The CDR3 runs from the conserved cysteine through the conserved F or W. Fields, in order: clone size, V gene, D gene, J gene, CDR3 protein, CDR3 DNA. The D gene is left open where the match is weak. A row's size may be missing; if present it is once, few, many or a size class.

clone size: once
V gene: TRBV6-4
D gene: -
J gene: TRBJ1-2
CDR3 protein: CASSDSAGNGYTF
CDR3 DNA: TGTGCCAGCAGTGACTCAGCAGGAAATGGCTACACCTTC

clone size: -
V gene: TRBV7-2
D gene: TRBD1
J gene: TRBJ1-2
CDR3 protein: CASSLGFGGQATSYGYTF
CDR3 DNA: TGTGCCAGCAGCTTAGGATTTGGGGGACAGGCAACCTCGTATGGCTACACCTTC

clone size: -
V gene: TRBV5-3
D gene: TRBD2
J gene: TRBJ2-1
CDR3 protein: CARSCSSQTSGSQNEQFF
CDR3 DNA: TGTGCCAGAAGCTGTTCGAGTCAGACTAGCGGGAGTCAGAATGAGCAGTTCTTC

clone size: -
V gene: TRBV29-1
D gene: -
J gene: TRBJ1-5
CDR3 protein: CSVRGRGDQPQHF
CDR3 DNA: TGCAGCGTTCGGGGTCGAGGCGATCAGCCCCAGCATTTT

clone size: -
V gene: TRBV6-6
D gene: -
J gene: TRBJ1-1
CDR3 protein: CASTREQGNTEAFF
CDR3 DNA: TGTGCCAGCACCAGGGAACAGGGGAACACTGAAGCTTTCTTT

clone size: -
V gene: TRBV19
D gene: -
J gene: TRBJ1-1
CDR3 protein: CASKTGGTEAFF
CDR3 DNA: TGTGCCAGTAAGACGGGGGGCACTGAAGCTTTCTTT

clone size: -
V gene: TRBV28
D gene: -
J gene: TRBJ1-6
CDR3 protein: CASSLGIGPYNSPLHF
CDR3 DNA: TGTGCCAGCAGTTTAGGGATCGGGCCTTATAATTCACCCCTCCACTTT

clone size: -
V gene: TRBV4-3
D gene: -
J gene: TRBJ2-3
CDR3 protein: CASSQETQGSTDTQYF
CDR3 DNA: TGCGCCAGCAGCCAAGAGACCCAGGGCAGTACAGATACGCAGTATTTT

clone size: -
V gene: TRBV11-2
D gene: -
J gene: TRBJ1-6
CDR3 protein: CASSREWTNNSPLHF
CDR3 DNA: TGTGCCAGCAGTCGAGAGTGGACAAATAATTCACCCCTCCACTTT

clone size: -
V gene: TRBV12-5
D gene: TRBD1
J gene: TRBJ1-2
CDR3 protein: CASGLSRDSPFF
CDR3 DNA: TGTGCTAGTGGTTTGAGCCGGGACAGCCCGTTCTTC

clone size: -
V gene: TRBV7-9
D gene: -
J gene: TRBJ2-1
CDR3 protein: CASSRTAALYNEQFF
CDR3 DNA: TGTGCCAGCAGCCGGACAGCCGCTCTCTACAATGAGCAGTTCTTC

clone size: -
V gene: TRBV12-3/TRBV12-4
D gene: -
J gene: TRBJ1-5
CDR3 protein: CASSRTPNQPQHF
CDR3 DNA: TGTGCCAGCAGTAGAACACCCAATCAGCCCCAGCATTTT

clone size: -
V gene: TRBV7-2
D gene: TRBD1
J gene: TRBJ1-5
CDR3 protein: CASSSGGGGNQPQHF
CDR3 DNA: TGTGCCAGCAGCTCAGGGGGGGGAGGCAATCAGCCCCAGCATTTT

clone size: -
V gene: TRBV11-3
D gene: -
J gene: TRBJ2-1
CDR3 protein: CASSLDETGTNEQFF
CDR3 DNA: TGTGCCAGCAGCTTAGATGAGACAGGGACTAATGAGCAGTTCTTC

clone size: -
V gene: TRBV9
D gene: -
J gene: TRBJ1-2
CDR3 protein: CASSVAPDSNYGYTF
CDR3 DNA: TGTGCCAGCAGCGTAGCCCCTGACAGTAACTATGGCTACACCTTC

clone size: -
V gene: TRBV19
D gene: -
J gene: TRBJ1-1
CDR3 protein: CASSIRREAFF
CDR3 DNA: TGTGCCAGTAGTATAAGAAGAGAAGCTTTCTTT

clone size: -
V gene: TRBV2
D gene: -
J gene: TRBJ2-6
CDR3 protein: CASSGAPSGANVLTF
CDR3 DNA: TGTGCCAGCAGTGGGGCACCTTCTGGGGCCAACGTCCTGACTTTC

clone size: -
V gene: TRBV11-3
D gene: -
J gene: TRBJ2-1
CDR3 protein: CASSTGTLYNEQFF
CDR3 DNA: TGTGCCAGCAGCACTGGGACGTTGTACAATGAGCAGTTCTTC

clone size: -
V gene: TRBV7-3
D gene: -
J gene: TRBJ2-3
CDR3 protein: CASSSRSGTDTQYF
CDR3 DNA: TGTGCCAGCAGCTCCCGCTCCGGCACAGATACGCAGTATTTT

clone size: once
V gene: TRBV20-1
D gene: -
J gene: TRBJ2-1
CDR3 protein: CSARTLREQFF
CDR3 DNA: TGCAGTGCTAGGACCCTACGGGAGCAGTTCTTC

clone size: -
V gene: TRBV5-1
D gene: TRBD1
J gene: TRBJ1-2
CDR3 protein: CASSFGTGIYGYTF
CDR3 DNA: TGCGCCAGCAGCTTTGGGACAGGAATATATGGCTACACCTTC

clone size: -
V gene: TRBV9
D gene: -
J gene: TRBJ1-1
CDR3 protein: CASSTQIGTEAFF
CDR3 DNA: TGTGCCAGCAGCACCCAAATCGGCACTGAAGCTTTCTTT

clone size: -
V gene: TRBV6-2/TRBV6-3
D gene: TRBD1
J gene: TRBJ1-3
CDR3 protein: CASSTTGAAGNTIYF
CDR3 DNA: TGTGCCAGCAGTACTACAGGGGCAGCTGGAAACACCATATATTTT

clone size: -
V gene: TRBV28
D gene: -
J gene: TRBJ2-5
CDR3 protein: CASRKSGPQETQYF
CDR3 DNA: TGTGCCAGCAGGAAGAGCGGACCCCAAGAGACCCAGTACTTC

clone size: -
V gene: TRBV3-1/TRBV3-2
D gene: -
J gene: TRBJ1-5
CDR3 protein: CASSQDAENQPQHF
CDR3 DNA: TGTGCCAGCAGCCAAGATGCAGAGAATCAGCCCCAGCATTTT

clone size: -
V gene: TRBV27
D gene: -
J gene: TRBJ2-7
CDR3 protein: CASSLRGSAEQYF
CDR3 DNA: TGTGCCAGCAGTTTAAGGGGGTCGGCGGAGCAGTACTTC

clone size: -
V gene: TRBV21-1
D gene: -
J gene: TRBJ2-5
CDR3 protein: CASSKRTSGRAETQYF
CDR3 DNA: TGTGCCAGCAGCAAGAGGACTAGCGGGAGAGCGGAGACCCAGTACTTC

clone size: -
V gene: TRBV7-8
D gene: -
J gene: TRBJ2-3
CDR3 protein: CASSLTSGLITDTQYF
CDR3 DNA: TGTGCCAGCAGCTTAACAAGCGGGCTAATCACAGATACGCAGTATTTT

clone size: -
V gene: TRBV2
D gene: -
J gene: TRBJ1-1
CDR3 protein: CASSRGGVAFF
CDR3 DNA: TGTGCCAGCAGCCGAGGGGGGGTAGCTTTCTTT

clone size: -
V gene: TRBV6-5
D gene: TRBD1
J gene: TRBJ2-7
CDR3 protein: CASSPGGPSYEQYF
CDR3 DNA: TGTGCCAGCAGCCCAGGGGGCCCGTCCTACGAGCAGTACTTC

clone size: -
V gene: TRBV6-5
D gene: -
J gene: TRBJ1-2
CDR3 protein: CASSPTVRYGYTF
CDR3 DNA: TGTGCCAGCAGCCCGACAGTCCGATATGGCTACACCTTC

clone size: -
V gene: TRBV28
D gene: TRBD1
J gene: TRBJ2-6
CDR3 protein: CASTRQGRPGANVLTF
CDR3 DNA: TGTGCCAGCACCCGACAGGGGCGCCCTGGGGCCAACGTCCTGACTTTC

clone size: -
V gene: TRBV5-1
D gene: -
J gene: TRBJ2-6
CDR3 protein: CASSLVGGTGANVLTF
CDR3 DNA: TGCGCCAGCAGCTTGGTCGGGGGAACTGGGGCCAACGTCCTGACTTTC

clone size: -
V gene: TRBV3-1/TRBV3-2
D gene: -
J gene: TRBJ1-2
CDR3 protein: CASSQDPGRVDGYTF
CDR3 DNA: TGTGCCAGCAGCCAAGACCCGGGCAGGGTTGATGGCTACACCTTC

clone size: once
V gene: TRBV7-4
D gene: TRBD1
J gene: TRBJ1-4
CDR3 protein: CASSLGDSATNEKLFF
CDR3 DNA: TGTGCCAGCAGCTTAGGGGACAGCGCAACTAATGAAAAACTGTTTTTT

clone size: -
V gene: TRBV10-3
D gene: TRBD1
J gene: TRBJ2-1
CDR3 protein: CAISVQGDRDNEQFF
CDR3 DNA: TGTGCCATCAGTGTACAGGGGGACAGGGACAATGAGCAGTTCTTC

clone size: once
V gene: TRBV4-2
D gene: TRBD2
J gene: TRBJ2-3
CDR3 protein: CASSQDSGIDTQYF
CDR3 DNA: TGTGCCAGCAGCCAAGATAGCGGGATAGATACGCAGTATTTT

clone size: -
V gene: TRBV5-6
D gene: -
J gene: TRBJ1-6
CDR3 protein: CASSLGGLRQPLHF
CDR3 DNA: TGTGCCAGCAGCTTGGGGGGGCTTAGACAACCCCTCCACTTT

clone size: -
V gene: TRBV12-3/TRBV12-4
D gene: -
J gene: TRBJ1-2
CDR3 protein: CASSPQGVYGYTF
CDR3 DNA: TGTGCCAGCAGTCCACAGGGCGTCTATGGCTACACCTTC

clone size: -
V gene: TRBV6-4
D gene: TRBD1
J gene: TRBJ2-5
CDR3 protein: CASRPTGASQETQYF
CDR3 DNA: TGTGCCAGCAGACCCACAGGGGCCAGCCAAGAGACCCAGTACTTC

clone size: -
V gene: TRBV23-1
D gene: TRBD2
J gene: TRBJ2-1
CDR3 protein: CASSHPSGRARYNEQFF
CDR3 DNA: TGCGCCAGCAGTCACCCAAGCGGGAGGGCCCGGTACAATGAGCAGTTCTTC

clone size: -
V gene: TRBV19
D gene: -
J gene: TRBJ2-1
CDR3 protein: CASSIGPQVGEQFF
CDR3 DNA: TGTGCCAGTAGTATAGGGCCTCAGGTCGGGGAGCAGTTCTTC

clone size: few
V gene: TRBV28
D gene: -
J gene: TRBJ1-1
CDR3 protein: CASSPGGLGTEAFF
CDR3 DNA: TGTGCCAGCAGCCCAGGTGGCCTTGGGACTGAAGCTTTCTTT

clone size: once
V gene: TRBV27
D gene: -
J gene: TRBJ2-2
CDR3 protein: CASSLGRELFF
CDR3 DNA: TGTGCCAGCAGTCTAGGACGTGAGCTGTTTTTT

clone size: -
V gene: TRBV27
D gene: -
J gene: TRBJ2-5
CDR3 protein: CASSPMTPAGTQYF
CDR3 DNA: TGTGCCAGCAGCCCAATGACACCGGCGGGGACCCAGTACTTC

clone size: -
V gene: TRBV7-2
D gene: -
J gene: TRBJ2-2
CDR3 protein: CASSGQTGLNTGELFF
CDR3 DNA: TGTGCCAGCAGCGGACAGACAGGCTTAAACACCGGGGAGCTGTTTTTT

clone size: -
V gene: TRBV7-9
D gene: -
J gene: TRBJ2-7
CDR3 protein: CASSVRDGPYEQYF
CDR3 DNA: TGTGCCAGCAGCGTCCGGGACGGCCCTTACGAGCAGTACTTC

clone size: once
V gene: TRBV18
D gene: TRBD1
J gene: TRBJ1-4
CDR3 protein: CASSPPTRGLEKLFF
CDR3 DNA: TGTGCCAGCTCACCACCGACCAGGGGGCTGGAAAAACTGTTTTTT

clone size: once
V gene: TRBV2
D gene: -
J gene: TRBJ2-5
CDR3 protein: CASGGETQYF
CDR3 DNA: TGTGCCAGCGGAGGGGAGACCCAGTACTTC

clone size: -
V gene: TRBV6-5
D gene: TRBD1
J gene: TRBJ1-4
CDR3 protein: CASSYGKGQGIEKLFF
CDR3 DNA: TGTGCCAGCAGTTACGGGAAGGGACAGGGGATAGAAAAACTGTTTTTT

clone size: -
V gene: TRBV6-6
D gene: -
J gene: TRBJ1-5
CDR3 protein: CASSHGLGNQPQHF
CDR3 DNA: TGTGCCAGCAGTCACGGCTTGGGCAATCAGCCCCAGCATTTT